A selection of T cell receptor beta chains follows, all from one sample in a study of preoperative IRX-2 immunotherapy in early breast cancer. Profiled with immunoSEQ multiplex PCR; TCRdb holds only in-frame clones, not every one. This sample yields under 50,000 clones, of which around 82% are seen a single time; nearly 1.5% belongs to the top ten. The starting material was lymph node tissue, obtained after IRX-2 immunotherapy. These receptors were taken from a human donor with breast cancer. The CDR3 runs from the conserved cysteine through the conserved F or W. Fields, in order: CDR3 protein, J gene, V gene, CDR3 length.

CDR3aa: CASRKGGGMNTEAFF
j_gene: TRBJ1-1
v_gene: TRBV28
len: 15

CDR3aa: CASSQDAFGGLNSPLHF
j_gene: TRBJ1-6
v_gene: TRBV23-1
len: 17

CDR3aa: CASSMGVRYSYNEQFF
j_gene: TRBJ2-1
v_gene: TRBV19
len: 16

CDR3aa: CASKGQGNNQPQHF
j_gene: TRBJ1-5
v_gene: TRBV28
len: 14

CDR3aa: CASSSTGGRGYTF
j_gene: TRBJ1-2
v_gene: TRBV4-1
len: 13

CDR3aa: CASSQDAQGMSWNTEAFF
j_gene: TRBJ1-1
v_gene: TRBV23-1
len: 18

CDR3aa: CASSYSGTGANVLTF
j_gene: TRBJ2-6
v_gene: TRBV6-8
len: 15

CDR3aa: CASSQGQGRGWGYTF
j_gene: TRBJ1-2
v_gene: TRBV6-8
len: 15

CDR3aa: CASSNNYGYTF
j_gene: TRBJ1-2
v_gene: TRBV19
len: 11

CDR3aa: CASSLDGPNQPQHF
j_gene: TRBJ1-5
v_gene: TRBV11-3
len: 14

CDR3aa: CASSLAPSTHSGNTIYF
j_gene: TRBJ1-3
v_gene: TRBV5-1
len: 17

CDR3aa: CASKGGINYGYTF
j_gene: TRBJ1-2
v_gene: TRBV7-8
len: 13

CDR3aa: CASSPLLGDLEEQYF
j_gene: TRBJ2-7
v_gene: TRBV7-6
len: 15

CDR3aa: CASSYRVGINQPQHF
j_gene: TRBJ1-5
v_gene: TRBV6-8
len: 15

CDR3aa: CASSQDRGQTQYF
j_gene: TRBJ2-5
v_gene: TRBV19
len: 13

CDR3aa: CASSLVSRATEAFF
j_gene: TRBJ1-1
v_gene: TRBV7-7
len: 14

CDR3aa: CASRTDRAGQPQHF
j_gene: TRBJ1-5
v_gene: TRBV6-8
len: 14

CDR3aa: CASSYLRGAYEQYF
j_gene: TRBJ2-7
v_gene: TRBV6-8
len: 14